The sequence of this T cell receptor (beta chain) was determined in a study of T cells in localized non-small cell lung cancer. General observations from the study: Heterogeneity is still possible, as just one tumor region was sequenced. Tumor trailed uninvolved adjacent lung in T cell clonality, which peaked there. Adjacent lung had a median roughly 60 of the 100 largest tumor clones. Longer overall survival was seen with higher T cell density measured in blood.

TCRdb's copy holds only in-frame clones and misses some; the assay was immunoSEQ multiplex PCR. The table includes roughly 76,000 clones, about three quarters detected once. To note about this clone: Its antigen is not known.

The CDR3 contains 18 residues. Germline V CDR1 and CDR2: LGHNA, YNFKEQ. V lost 1 base to trimming and J lost 1 base; unmatched junction nucleotides: 7. This receptor was taken from a man aged 40 to 75 with stage II squamous cell lung carcinoma. Sample: PBMCs, taken before any cancer treatment. The rearrangement links TRBV4-2 to TRBJ2-6; 7 bases line up with TRBD1. In DNA form, the CDR3 reads TGTGCCAGCAGCCAAGGGGGACAGTTTATATCTGGGGCCAACGTCCTGACTTTC. Translated, it gives CASSQGGQFISGANVLTF.